This T cell receptor (beta chain) appears in the sequencing data of a study of blood T cell repertoires in COVID-19. Study-wide context: The United States, Italy and Spain provided the acute and convalescent COVID-19 samples. In each case, the material was cDNA or gDNA derived from T cells, B-cell-depleted T cells, or PBMCs.

The CDR3 is made up of 16 amino acids. Trimming left V 0 bases short and J 4 bases short, with 16 bases between. Germline-derived CDR1 and CDR2 are GTSNPN and SVGIG (reference sequence). Source study methods: Reference gene primer amplification yielded estimated nucleated cell counts. Only in-frame clones appear in the TCRdb table, and some are missing; sequencing was by immunoSEQ multiplex PCR. The DNA gave D and trimming, while V, J and clone size come from that table. The table shows roughly 87,000 clones, with about 88% occurring only once. V and J are TRBV30 and TRBJ2-1; D possibly corresponds to TRBD2 (6 bases). The sample was peripheral blood. This TCR came from a man aged 35 to 55 with acute or convalescent COVID-19. This CDR3 is CAWSVATGTLYNEQFF. CDR3 in DNA: TGTGCCTGGAGTGTCGCTACCGGGACTCTTTACAATGAGCAGTTCTTC.